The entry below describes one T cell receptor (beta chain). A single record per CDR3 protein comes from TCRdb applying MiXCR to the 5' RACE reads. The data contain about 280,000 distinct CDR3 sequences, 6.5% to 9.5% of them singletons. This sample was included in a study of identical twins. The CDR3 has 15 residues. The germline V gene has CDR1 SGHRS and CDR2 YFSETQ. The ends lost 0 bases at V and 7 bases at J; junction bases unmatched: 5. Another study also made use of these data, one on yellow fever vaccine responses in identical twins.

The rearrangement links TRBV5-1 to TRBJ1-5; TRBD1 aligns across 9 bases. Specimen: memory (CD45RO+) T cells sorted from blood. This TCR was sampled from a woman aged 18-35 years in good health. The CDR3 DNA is TGCGCCAGCAGCTTGGCCGGGGACAGGGAACAGCCCCAGCATTTT. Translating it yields CASSLAGDREQPQHF.